Presented here are 3 T cell receptor beta chains from one specimen sequenced in a study of cytomegalovirus exposure and HLA in healthy donors. Using immunoSEQ multiplex PCR, the repertoire was profiled, and TCRdb retains in-frame clones only, with some absent. The data contain about 160,000 clones, 90% to 97% of them singletons. Material: PBMCs. Receptor source: a woman under 30 in good health and CMV-seronegative.

Concerning this clone itself: Other nucleotide sequences from this sample produce the same CDR3. This CDR3 reads CASSQEGGGARETQYF. CDR3 DNA sequence: TGTGCCAGCAGCCAAGAGGGCGGGGGGGCTCGAGAGACCCAGTACTTC. The chain links TRBV4-2 to TRBJ2-5, with TRBD2 identical over 9 bases. The junction had 6 bases not matched to a gene; V was cut back by 0 bases and J by 4 bases. The germline V gene encodes CDR1 LGHNA and CDR2 YNFKEQ. The CDR3 totals 16 residues.

This clone occurred once. This chain joins TRBV5-4 and TRBJ1-2; a weak D match, TRBD1 (5 bases). Trimming stripped 3 bases from V and 4 bases from J, with 13 bases between. Germline CDR1 and CDR2: SGHNT and YYREEE (reference sequence). The CDR3 has 14 residues. CDR3 nucleotides: TGTGCCAGCAGCTCCTCCGGGGGAAGCTATGGCTACACCTTC. Encoded protein: CASSSSGGSYGYTF.

V and J are TRBV7-9 and TRBJ1-2, with 10 bases identical to TRBD1. CDR3 length: 15 residues. With 5 bases clipped from V and 3 bases from J, the junction kept 6 bases outside the gene matches. Germline CDR1 reads SEHNR; CDR2 reads FQNEAQ (reference sequence). The CDR3 loop reads CASSRRTGGYYGYTF. CDR3 nucleotides: TGTGCCAGCAGCCGAAGGACAGGGGGGTACTATGGCTACACCTTC. Full variable domain (missing parts from reference TRBV7-9 and TRBJ1-2): DTGVSQNPRHKITKRGQNVTFRCDPISEHNRLYWYRQTLGQGPEFLTYFQNEAQLEKSRLLSDRFSAERPKGSFSTLEIQRTEQGDSAMYLCASSRRTGGYYGYTFGSGTRLTVV.